This T cell receptor beta chain was sequenced during a study of neurological immune-mediated disorders. General observations from the study: Phylogenetic grouping put 18 of 34 multiple sclerosis patients' repertoires into one related-CDR3 cluster, a possible signature. HTLV-1-associated myelopathy had the most TCR clonal expansion, while multiple sclerosis had the least, a level that fell below healthy controls.

This clonotype was recorded at least ten times. Its antigen is undetermined. This CDR3 is built from 16 residues. Looked up from germline, CDR1 is SGHDT and CDR2 is YYEEEE. Trimming cost V 2 bases and J 0 bases, with 12 bases left between them. The cDNA was synthesized by means of template-switch 5'RACE, which was carried out with 10-nucleotide random UMIs. TCRdb ran MiXCR on the 5' RACE reads and lists one entry per CDR3 protein. The data show around 70,000 distinct CDR3 sequences, with approximately 5% seen just once and about 2% held by the top ten. This TCR was recovered from a woman in her seventies with multiple sclerosis. This sequence joins TRBV5-6 and TRBJ2-1, with D maybe TRBD2 (5 bases). The sequenced sample consisted of PBMCs. CDR3 loop: CASSFRTYGSYNEQFF. The CDR3 DNA reads as TGTGCCAGCAGCTTCAGGACTTACGGCTCCTACAATGAGCAGTTCTTC.